One sample yielded the 17 T cell receptor beta chains listed below, sequenced in a study of T cell clonotyping in hematopoietic cell transplantation. Libraries were prepared by immunoSEQ multiplex PCR; TCRdb keeps only in-frame clonotypes and omits some of them. This sample has 5,500 to 6,000 clones, with over 75% found just once. Time point in this sample: recipient sample about 28 days before transplant, after cytoreduction. The sample was peripheral blood mononuclear cells, taken before stem cell transplant. These receptors were taken from a woman in her forties or fifties with acute myeloid leukemia. Some clones in this sample may be carry-over from other donors' samples.

This clone was recorded once. The chain has TRBV10-3 and TRBJ1-1, with no clear D. Trimming cost V 2 bases and J 0 bases, with 4 bases left between them. The germline V gene encodes CDR1 ENHRY and CDR2 SYGVKD. The CDR3 spans 13 residues. In nucleotides, the CDR3 is TGTGCCATCAGTGAGGGGATGAACACTGAAGCTTTCTTT. This gives the protein CAISEGMNTEAFF.

The chain's CDR3 is CASSLAAGDTQYF. The DNA of the CDR3 is TGCGCCAGCAGCTTGGCGGCGGGGGATACGCAGTATTTT. This sequence joins TRBV5-1 and TRBJ2-3; D might be TRBD2 (6 bases). Trimming took 0 bases from V and 6 from J, leaving 8 bases between them. Germline V CDR1 and CDR2: SGHRS, YFSETQ. The CDR3 runs 13 residues.

This clone is large by share. The genes are TRBV19 and TRBJ2-1; 10 positions agree with TRBD2. Germline V gene sequence: CDR1 LNHDA, CDR2 SQIVND (reference sequence). The junction had 1 base not matched to a gene; V was cut back by 3 bases and J by 2 bases. CDR3 length: 15 amino acids. Written as DNA, the CDR3 is TGTGCCAGTAGTATGGGGACTAGCGCCTACAATGAGCAGTTCTTC. It translates to CASSMGTSAYNEQFF.

The chain links TRBV5-4 to TRBJ2-7; 7 bases are a match to TRBD1. Looked up from germline, CDR1 is SGHNT and CDR2 is YYREEE (reference sequence). The CDR3 runs 14 residues. J gave up 3 bases and V 6 bases, and 9 bases lay outside the gene matches. The chain's CDR3 is CASTKAGGNYEQYF. The CDR3, as DNA: TGTGCCAGCACCAAGGCAGGGGGAAACTACGAGCAGTACTTC.

This chain joins TRBV5-3 and TRBJ2-1; 13 positions agree with TRBD2. TRBV5-3 is reported as an ORF; its role is uncertain. The trim removed 0 bases at V and 8 bases at J, leaving 8 bases unmatched. This CDR3 region has 17 residues. CDR3 loop: CARSLARTSGRKDEQFF. The DNA of the CDR3 is TGTGCCAGAAGCTTGGCGCGGACTAGCGGGAGAAAAGATGAGCAGTTCTTC.

The chain employs TRBV6-1 and TRBJ2-7, with 12 bases lining up with TRBD2. Germline V lookup: CDR1 MNHNS, CDR2 SASEGT. V lost 0 bases, J lost 5 bases, and 8 bases stayed unmatched. This CDR3 has 17 residues. The CDR3 loop reads CASSEALTLAGGNEQYF. CDR3 coding DNA: TGTGCCAGCAGTGAAGCGCTGACACTAGCGGGAGGTAACGAGCAGTACTTC.

By frequency in the sample, this clone is large. The chain combines TRBV27 with TRBJ2-7; D is possibly TRBD2 (6 bases). The CDR3 spans 13 residues. The V gene lost 5 bases and the J gene lost 6 bases, with 14 bases spanning the gap. The germline CDR1 and CDR2 sequences are MNHEY and SMNVEV (reference sequence). DNA of the CDR3: TGTGCCAGCAGTCCCTCAGGGCGGGGCGAGCAGTACTTC. Amino acid sequence: CASSPSGRGEQYF.

The V and J genes are TRBV9 and TRBJ1-4; D uncertain. V lost 0 bases and J lost 5, with 11 bases in between. Per the germline V gene, CDR1 is SGDLS and CDR2 is YYNGEE. The CDR3 sequence is 15 residues long. The CDR3 region is CASSVASKRNEKLFF. CDR3 bases: TGTGCCAGCAGCGTAGCTAGCAAGAGAAATGAAAAACTGTTTTTT.

The chain links TRBV10-2 to TRBJ1-5, with D unclear. The CDR3 runs 13 residues. Germline-derived CDR1 and CDR2 are WSHSY and SAAADI. Trimming took 3 bases from V and 7 from J, leaving 10 bases between them. The CDR3 loop is CASSEMARQPQHF. Written as DNA, the CDR3 is TGCGCCAGCAGTGAAATGGCAAGGCAGCCCCAGCATTTT.

In DNA form, the CDR3 reads TGTGCCAGCAGCTTATTCCGGGGGAGCGACACTGAAGCTTTCTTT. Its protein product is CASSLFRGSDTEAFF. The V call is TRBV7-2, the J call TRBJ1-1; weak D call: TRBD1 (5 bases). The CDR3 loop spans 15 amino acids. V shed 2 bases and J shed 3 bases, with 13 bases lying between them. Looked up from germline, CDR1 is SGHTA and CDR2 is FQGNSA.

The chain employs TRBV6-5 and TRBJ2-1; 7 positions agree with TRBD1. The CDR3 runs 15 residues. J gave up 6 bases and V 4 bases, and 9 bases lay outside the gene matches. Germline CDR1 reads MNHEY; CDR2 reads SVGAGI. The CDR3 nucleotides read TGTGCCAGCAGTTCGACAGGGATGATAGTCAATGAGCAGTTCTTC. Translation: CASSSTGMIVNEQFF.

The chain links TRBV25-1 to TRBJ2-2; tentative D call: TRBD2 (6 bases). Looked up from germline, CDR1 is MGHDK and CDR2 is SYGVNS. Trimming cost V 3 bases and J 6 bases, with 8 bases left between them. CDR3 length: 13 residues. The CDR3 sequence: CASSEGLAGELFF. CDR3 sequence (DNA): TGTGCCAGCAGTGAGGGACTGGCCGGGGAGCTGTTTTTT.

V is TRBV4-2 and J is TRBJ2-7; possible D gene TRBD2, 6 bases. From germline, CDR1 is LGHNA and CDR2 YNFKEQ. CDR3 size: 13 residues. Trimming stripped 3 bases from V and 7 bases from J, with 13 bases between. CDR3 sequence reads: CASSQGLVLEQYF. CDR3 bases: TGTGCCAGCAGCCAGGGACTCGTCTTAGAGCAGTACTTC.

The sample holds one count of this clone. The CDR3 spells CASSYSSRGRITEAFF. The CDR3 DNA sequence: TGTGCCAGCAGTTACTCGAGCAGGGGCAGGATCACTGAAGCTTTCTTT. This rearrangement joins TRBV6-7 to TRBJ1-1, with a tentative D call TRBD1 (6 bases). TRBV6-7 is flagged as an ORF with uncertain function. V was clipped by 0 bases and J by 4 bases, with 15 bases between them. The CDR3 covers 16 residues.

CDR3 coding DNA: TGTGCCAGCAGCTTAGGGCAGACGGAGACCCAGTACTTC. Translated: CASSLGQTETQYF. The rearrangement uses TRBV7-6 and TRBJ2-5, with D unclear. The CDR3 is 13 residues long. CDR1 SGHVS and CDR2 FNYEAQ come from the germline V gene. V dropped 1 base and J dropped 5 bases, with 8 bases sitting between them.

This clone was seen once. The V call is TRBV6-1, the J call TRBJ1-1; 10 bases line up with TRBD1. The germline gives CDR1 MNHNS, CDR2 SASEGT. The CDR3 consists of 16 residues. The trim removed 4 bases at V and 2 bases at J, leaving 7 bases unmatched. The CDR3 bases are TGTGCCAGCAGTGCGGACAGGGGGGAGTCAAACACTGAAGCTTTCTTT. It specifies CASSADRGESNTEAFF.

This chain joins TRBV6-5 and TRBJ2-5; the D gene is possibly TRBD1 (5 bases). V shed 5 bases and J shed 2 bases, with 15 bases lying between them. The CDR3 has 15 amino acids. Germline V gene lookup returns CDR1 MNHEY and CDR2 SVGAGI. CDR3 protein: CASSGAKDSQETQYF. DNA for the CDR3: TGTGCCAGCAGTGGGGCGAAAGATTCTCAAGAGACCCAGTACTTC.